The rows below give T cell receptor beta chains drawn from one sample of a study of Ad26.COV2.S vaccination and SARS-CoV-2 variants. Clones were read by immunoSEQ multiplex PCR, and TCRdb kept only the in-frame ones, dropping some. The sample lists about 420,000 clones; approximately 90% were seen once. Sequenced here: peripheral blood, sampled in a trial of Ad26.COV2.S vaccine versus placebo. These receptors all come from a person aged 18-65 years who received the Ad26.COV2.S COVID-19 vaccine or a placebo. The CDR3 runs from the conserved cysteine through the conserved F or W. A D gene is named only where the DNA matches it firmly. A row's size may be missing; if present it is once, few, many or a size class.

j_call | d_call | v_call | clone_size | cdr3_aa | cdr3_nt
TRBJ2-3 | - | TRBV9 | - | CASSERLDTQYF | TGTGCCAGCAGCGAGCGGTTGGATACGCAGTATTTT
TRBJ1-6 | - | TRBV7-8 | - | CASSYSRERSSYNSPLHF | TGTGCCAGCAGCTATTCCAGGGAAAGGAGCTCCTATAATTCACCCCTCCACTTT
TRBJ1-2 | - | TRBV7-9 | - | CASLRYEKGGGYTF | TGTGCCAGCCTGCGGTACGAGAAAGGTGGTGGCTACACCTTC
TRBJ1-2 | TRBD1 | TRBV2 | - | CASSGVDRGNYGYTF | TGTGCCAGCAGTGGGGTTGACAGGGGGAACTATGGCTACACCTTC
TRBJ1-1 | TRBD1 | TRBV6-2/TRBV6-3 | - | CASSLTGGVTEAFF | TGTGCCAGCAGTCTGACAGGGGGCGTCACTGAAGCTTTCTTT
TRBJ2-2 | - | TRBV10-2 | - | CASTITGHTGELFF | TGCGCCAGCACCATAACAGGTCACACCGGGGAGCTGTTTTTT
TRBJ2-2 | - | TRBV12-2 | - | CASRLAAVPCPRDSDEELFF | TGTGCAAGTCGCTTAGCGGCGGTTCCCTGTCCTAGAGACAGCGACGAGGAGCTGTTTTTT
TRBJ2-5 | TRBD2 | TRBV19 | once | CATRLRTSGETQYF | TGTGCCACCAGACTCCGGACTAGCGGGGAGACCCAGTACTTC
TRBJ1-2 | TRBD1 | TRBV7-2 | - | CASSLRPTGQGRSGYTF | TGTGCCAGCAGCTTACGACCAACAGGACAGGGACGATCCGGCTACACCTTC
TRBJ1-6 | - | TRBV20-1 | once | CSASWAGARLNSPLHF | TGCAGTGCTAGTTGGGCGGGCGCTCGGCTTAATTCACCCCTCCACTTT
TRBJ2-3 | TRBD2 | TRBV6-2/TRBV6-3 | - | CASSYRGGDTQYF | TGTGCCAGCAGTTACAGGGGAGGGGATACGCAGTATTTT
TRBJ2-7 | TRBD1 | TRBV28 | - | CASSYRTGGADEQYF | TGTGCCAGCAGTTACCGGACAGGGGGCGCGGACGAGCAGTACTTC
TRBJ1-4 | TRBD1 | TRBV15 | - | CATSRDRGREKLFF | TGTGCCACCAGTAGGGACAGGGGGCGCGAAAAACTGTTTTTT
TRBJ1-5 | TRBD1 | TRBV27 | - | CASSLIFGDRENQPQHF | TGTGCCAGCAGTTTAATTTTTGGGGACAGGGAGAATCAGCCCCAGCATTTT
TRBJ2-7 | TRBD1 | TRBV4-2 | - | CASSAIWDSSYEQYF | TGTGCCAGCAGCGCTATTTGGGACAGTTCCTACGAGCAGTACTTC
TRBJ1-5 | - | TRBV28 | - | CASSRGAGYSNQPQHF | TGTGCCAGCAGCAGAGGGGCAGGGTATAGCAATCAGCCCCAGCATTTT
TRBJ1-2 | - | TRBV29-1 | - | CSVDTQGNYGYTF | TGCAGCGTTGATACCCAGGGAAACTATGGCTACACCTTC
TRBJ1-3 | - | TRBV5-5 | once | CASSLDRVNTIYF | TGTGCCAGCAGCTTGGACAGGGTAAACACCATATATTTT
TRBJ2-2 | - | TRBV7-8 | - | CASSLVGGPGELFF | TGTGCCAGCAGCTTAGTGGGTGGCCCCGGGGAGCTGTTTTTT
TRBJ2-7 | TRBD1 | TRBV6-1 | - | CASSEGMGQGAYEQYF | TGTGCCAGCAGTGAAGGGATGGGTCAGGGGGCCTACGAGCAGTACTTC
TRBJ2-1 | - | TRBV7-2 | - | CASSPDSFSYNEQFF | TGTGCCAGCAGCCCCGACAGCTTCTCCTACAATGAGCAGTTCTTC
TRBJ1-1 | TRBD1 | TRBV5-6 | - | CASSLGGTGNTEAFF | TGTGCCAGCAGCTTGGGAGGGACAGGGAACACTGAAGCTTTCTTT
TRBJ2-1 | - | TRBV10-3 | - | CATLNRDLGANEQFF | TGTGCCACTTTAAACCGGGACTTGGGGGCCAATGAGCAGTTCTTC
TRBJ2-2 | - | TRBV28 | - | CASSELHQTDYTGELFF | TGTGCCAGCAGTGAACTACATCAGACAGATTACACCGGGGAGCTGTTTTTT
TRBJ2-1 | TRBD1 | TRBV11-3 | - | CASSLGQGGDEQFF | TGTGCCAGCAGCTTGGGACAGGGGGGAGATGAGCAGTTCTTC
TRBJ2-7 | - | TRBV4-1 | - | CASSYPGQGYEQYF | TGCGCCAGCAGCTACCCTGGGCAGGGCTACGAGCAGTACTTC
TRBJ2-6 | - | TRBV27 | - | CASSPEGSGANVLTF | TGTGCCAGCAGCCCCGAGGGTTCTGGGGCCAACGTCCTGACTTTC
TRBJ2-5 | - | TRBV11-3 | once | CASSLGTGETQYF | TGTGCCAGCAGCTTAGGGACTGGAGAGACCCAGTACTTC
TRBJ2-3 | - | TRBV27 | - | CASSLTASSTDTQYF | TGTGCCAGCAGTTTGACGGCCTCTAGCACAGATACGCAGTATTTT
TRBJ2-3 | - | TRBV19 | - | CASVKGGRGTDTQYF | TGTGCCAGCGTTAAGGGGGGCCGAGGCACAGATACGCAGTATTTT
TRBJ2-7 | TRBD2 | TRBV10-3 | - | CAISSLLAGGRVEQYF | TGTGCCATCAGCAGTTTACTAGCGGGGGGCCGGGTCGAGCAGTACTTC
TRBJ2-7 | TRBD1 | TRBV9 | - | CASSTRDRDHEQYF | TGTGCCAGCAGCACCCGGGACAGGGACCACGAGCAGTACTTC
TRBJ2-5 | TRBD2 | TRBV6-2/TRBV6-3 | - | CASSRGLADQETQYF | TGTGCCAGCAGTCGGGGACTAGCGGACCAAGAGACCCAGTACTTC
TRBJ2-6 | TRBD1 | TRBV4-1 | - | CASSRVRTGGVGANVLTF | TGCGCCAGCAGCCGAGTGAGGACAGGGGGCGTTGGGGCCAACGTCCTGACTTTC
TRBJ2-2 | TRBD2 | TRBV12-3/TRBV12-4 | - | CASRRGGTGELFF | TGTGCCAGCAGACGGGGGGGGACCGGGGAGCTGTTTTTT
TRBJ2-3 | TRBD1 | TRBV6-5 | - | CASSSHRGSSTDTQYF | TGTGCCAGCAGTTCCCACAGGGGGTCTAGCACAGATACGCAGTATTTT
TRBJ2-6 | - | TRBV4-1 | - | CASSQEGTGANVLTF | TGCGCCAGCAGCCAAGAGGGGACAGGGGCCAACGTCCTGACTTTC
TRBJ1-2 | - | TRBV7-3 | - | CASSLHAGDPYGYTF | TGTGCCAGCAGCTTACATGCAGGGGACCCCTATGGCTACACCTTC
TRBJ2-7 | - | TRBV11-2 | - | CASSSYRTTYEQYF | TGTGCCAGCAGCTCTTACAGGACCACCTACGAGCAGTACTTC